The sequence of this T cell receptor (beta chain) was determined in a study of cytomegalovirus exposure and HLA in healthy donors. As for the study in general: Out of 398 genotyped donors, about 80% belonged to the Caucasian-associated ancestry cluster.

A remark on this clone: Its cognate antigen is unknown.

Germline V gene lookup returns CDR1 MNHNS and CDR2 SASEGT. V was shortened by 0 bases and J by 0 bases, with 11 bases between the two germline ends. This CDR3 has 17 residues. PCR used 60 Vbeta primers and 13 Jbeta primers. Per the original data handling: Tens of millions of unique TCR beta chains, roughly 11 million of them shared, were counted by a later analysis. Produced via immunoSEQ multiplex PCR; TCRdb's table is partial and in-frame only. The DNA gave D and trimming, while V, J and clone size come from that table. The sample has roughly 120,000 clones. General study findings and limits: Available immune exposure information was restricted to CMV serostatus only. The study put 150 to 200 TCR beta chains on its list as cytomegalovirus-associated.

V and J are TRBV6-1 and TRBJ1-4; D unclear. The receptor was isolated from a man aged 18-30 years in good health and CMV-seronegative. Sequenced input: PBMCs. The DNA of the CDR3 is TGTGCCAGCAGTGAAGCACGGTCGGGATCAACTAATGAAAAACTGTTTTTT. As protein: CASSEARSGSTNEKLFF.